This TCR gamma chain comes out of a study of γδ T cells in repeated Plasmodium falciparum infection. Overall study context: Donors had four controlled P. falciparum NF54 infections over roughly 600 days.

This clone was detected a few times. Antigen specificity is unknown. The protein TCRdb gives is from a much larger clone and does not agree with this DNA's translation at residue 5, likely a read error; the protein shown here comes from the DNA. Study-wide findings and caveats: Compared with Australian children, Malian Vdelta2-negative repertoires seemed more clonal, less diverse, less shared.

Bulk repertoires came from Vgamma9/Vdelta2+ or Vdelta2-negative gammadelta T cells flow-sorted from PBMC. CDR1 and CDR2 from the germline V gene are GITISATS and ISYDGTV (reference sequence). The V segment lost 6 bases and the J segment 0 bases; nucleotides outside the gene matches: 8. The CDR3 length is 14 residues. TCRdb redid clone calling on the multiplex PCR reads using CATT. The data contain approximately 25,000 gamma-chain clones, 3% of them seen just once; the ten biggest clones take up roughly 30%. V is TRGV9 and J is TRGJ1 or TRGJ2. The J gene comes from matching the DNA to germline here; TCRdb lacks it. The sequence was obtained from a pool of human donors (malaria-infected and uninfected, not separated). Sequenced material: gamma-delta T cells from blood. Here the CDR3 reads CALWKPWNYYKKLF. The CDR3 coding sequence is TGTGCCTTGTGGAAGCCTTGGAATTATTATAAGAAACTCTTT.